The clone carrying this T cell receptor beta chain was picked up a small number of times. CDR3 length equals 16 residues. V was trimmed by 4 bases and J by 2 bases, leaving 16 bases between them. Per germline, CDR1 SGHRS and CDR2 YFSETQ. MiXCR, applied by TCRdb to the RT-PCR reads, yields one record per CDR3 protein. In the table there are around 200,000 distinct CDR3 sequences, roughly 38% of which are singletons. This record belongs to a study of patients and donors after allogeneic stem cell transplantation. V is TRBV5-1 and J is TRBJ1-5; tentative D call: TRBD1 (5 bases). The sequence derives from a human donor who was either an allogeneic HSCT recipient or a stem cell or donor lymphocyte infusion donor (not recorded which). It is not recorded whose cells these are; they may come from a transplant donor. The sequenced sample was blood, either unsorted or a sorted T cell fraction (not recorded which). CDR3 residues: CASSNRQGEGNQPQHF. CDR3 coding DNA: TGCGCCAGCAGCAACAGGCAAGGCGAAGGCAATCAGCCCCAGCATTTT. The variable domain in full, with the rest retrieved from reference TRBV5-1 and TRBJ1-5, is KAGVTQTPRYLIKTRGQQVTLSCSPISGHRSVSWYQQTPGQGLQFLFEYFSETQRNKGNFPGRFSGRQFSNSRSEMNVSTLELGDSALYLCASSNRQGEGNQPQHFGDGTRLSIL.